What follows are 15 T cell receptor beta chains derived from one specimen sequenced in a study of identical twins. TCRdb fed the 5' RACE reads into MiXCR, producing one record per CDR3 protein. The table records approximately 550,000 distinct CDR3 sequences, approximately 20% of them present only once. Another study also made use of these data, one on yellow fever vaccine responses in identical twins.

The specimen sequenced was CD4+ T cells sorted from blood. The receptors were gathered from a woman aged 18-29 years in good health.

This clonotype was seen a handful of times. In DNA form, the CDR3 reads TGTGCCAGCAGTAACGCCCAGGGGGCTCTAAATGAGCAGTTCTTC. Amino acid sequence: CASSNAQGALNEQFF. V and J are TRBV2 and TRBJ2-1, with 8 bases aligning to TRBD1. The CDR3 extends over 15 amino acids. Germline assignment: CDR1 SNHLY and CDR2 FYNNEI. After removal of 5 bases from V and 7 bases from J, the junction contained 10 bases not matched to a gene.

This clonotype was recorded a few times. The V and J genes are TRBV10-3 and TRBJ1-5; tentative D call: TRBD1 (5 bases). Germline-derived CDR1 and CDR2 are ENHRY and SYGVKD. This CDR3 comprises 13 residues. The V and J ends lost 2 bases and 6 bases respectively, with 8 bases between them. CDR3 sequence reads: CAISEGAGQPQHF. Written as DNA, the CDR3 is TGTGCCATCAGTGAGGGGGCGGGTCAGCCCCAGCATTTT.

This chain links TRBV28 with TRBJ2-3, with D tentatively TRBD1 (6 bases). Trimming stripped 5 bases from V and 0 bases from J, with 12 bases between. In germline, CDR1 is MDHEN, CDR2 SYDVKM. This CDR3 has 15 residues. DNA of the CDR3: TGTGCCAGCAGTCCAGGGACATTCAGCACAGATACGCAGTATTTT. Translated, it gives CASSPGTFSTDTQYF.

This rearrangement joins TRBV28 to TRBJ2-7; a weak D match, TRBD1 (6 bases). Germline V gives CDR1 MDHEN, CDR2 SYDVKM. V was shortened by 6 bases and J by 6 bases, with 9 bases between the two germline ends. This CDR3 has 11 residues. The CDR3 nucleotides are TGTGCCAGCAGGGGACATAGCGAGCAGTACTTC. It specifies CASRGHSEQYF.

V gene TRBV7-2 combines with J gene TRBJ2-3; a weak D match, TRBD1 (6 bases). Trimming left V 5 bases short and J 5 bases short, with 14 bases between. This CDR3 has 14 amino acids. From germline, CDR1 is SGHTA and CDR2 FQGNSA. The CDR3 DNA follows: TGTGCCAGCAGCCTCACAGGGTTTGGAGATACGCAGTATTTT. Its translation is CASSLTGFGDTQYF.

The V call is TRBV20-1, the J call TRBJ2-1; D is unclear. The V end was cut by 1 base, the J end by 6 bases, with 13 bases between. Germline CDR1 is DFQATT and CDR2 is SNEGSKA (reference sequence). The CDR3 is 14 amino acids. The CDR3 DNA is TGCAGTGCTAGAGTTTTAAGCAGATTCAATGAGCAGTTCTTC. This encodes CSARVLSRFNEQFF.

This chain uses TRBV10-3 with TRBJ2-5, with D unresolved. The CDR3 spans 16 residues. Trimming removed 0 bases at V and 0 bases at J, with 11 bases between. Looked up from germline, CDR1 is ENHRY and CDR2 is SYGVKD. The CDR3 region is CAISESAPQNQETQYF. The CDR3 region has the DNA TGTGCCATCAGTGAGTCAGCCCCGCAGAACCAAGAGACCCAGTACTTC.

The genes are TRBV11-2 and TRBJ2-3; 9 positions match TRBD1. V shed 5 bases and J 6 bases; nucleotides not matched to a gene: 6. CDR1 is SGHAT, CDR2 FQNNGV, per germline. The length of the CDR3 is 14 residues. The CDR3 DNA follows: TGTGCCAGCAGCCCCTGGACAGGGGCCGATACGCAGTATTTT. Its protein product is CASSPWTGADTQYF.

The chain carries TRBV5-5 and TRBJ2-2; D gene unclear. Germline V gives CDR1 SGHKS, CDR2 YYEKEE (reference sequence). Trimming cost V 0 bases and J 6 bases, with 12 bases left between them. This CDR3 region has 15 residues. Written as DNA, the CDR3 is TGTGCCAGCAGCTTGGGGTCCTTAAGCGCCGGGGAGCTGTTTTTT. Residues: CASSLGSLSAGELFF.

The chain employs TRBV7-3 and TRBJ2-1; TRBD1 matches at 9 bases. Germline-derived CDR1 and CDR2 are SGHTA and FQGTGA. The CDR3 extends over 17 amino acids. J lost 0 bases, V lost 1 base, and 4 bases had no gene match. The CDR3 DNA is TGTGCCAGCAGCTTAAAGGGACAGGGTACCTCCTACAATGAGCAGTTCTTC. Protein sequence: CASSLKGQGTSYNEQFF.

The rearrangement joins TRBV12-3 or TRBV12-4 to TRBJ2-1; the D is unclear. V was clipped by 5 bases and J by 9 bases, with 5 bases between them. The CDR3 runs to 10 residues. CDR3 in DNA: TGTGCCAGCAGTAAAACTGAGCAGTTCTTC. Encoded protein: CASSKTEQFF.

The chain couples TRBV12-3 or TRBV12-4 to TRBJ2-3; 9 bases map to TRBD2. This CDR3 has 18 amino acids. Trimming at V came to 7 bases and at J to 2 bases, leaving 16 bases not matched to a gene. In DNA form, the CDR3 reads TGTGCCAGCATGCCGGGACTAGCTTCAGGGGGGCACACAGATACGCAGTATTTT. Its translation: CASMPGLASGGHTDTQYF.

V gene TRBV5-1 combines with J gene TRBJ1-4; 9 nucleotides agree with TRBD1. The germline gives CDR1 SGHRS, CDR2 YFSETQ. The CDR3 totals 14 residues. V lost 3 bases and J lost 7; bases outside the gene matches: 4. The CDR3: CASSWGTGSEKLFF. The CDR3 DNA follows: TGCGCCAGCAGCTGGGGGACAGGGAGTGAAAAACTGTTTTTT.

This rearrangement joins TRBV10-3 to TRBJ1-3, with 9 bases matching TRBD1. This CDR3 region has 15 residues. The germline V gene encodes CDR1 ENHRY and CDR2 SYGVKD. Trimming at V came to 5 bases and at J to 2 bases, leaving 4 bases not matched to a gene. The CDR3 protein is CAISKDRGPGNTIYF. The CDR3 DNA reads TGTGCCATCAGTAAGGACAGGGGACCTGGAAACACCATATATTTT.

This clonotype was counted a few times. The chain is built from TRBV5-1 and TRBJ2-1, with 12 bases aligning to TRBD2. The CDR3 has 16 amino acids. The V gene's germline CDR1 is SGHRS and CDR2 YFSETQ. With V trimmed by 1 base and J by 6 bases, 5 bases remained unmatched. CDR3 amino acids: CASSLMTSGSPNEQFF. The CDR3 DNA is TGCGCCAGCAGCTTGATGACTAGCGGGAGTCCCAATGAGCAGTTCTTC. Together with reference TRBV5-1 and TRBJ2-1, the CDR3 gives the full variable domain: KAGVTQTPRYLIKTRGQQVTLSCSPISGHRSVSWYQQTPGQGLQFLFEYFSETQRNKGNFPGRFSGRQFSNSRSEMNVSTLELGDSALYLCASSLMTSGSPNEQFFGPGTRLTVL.